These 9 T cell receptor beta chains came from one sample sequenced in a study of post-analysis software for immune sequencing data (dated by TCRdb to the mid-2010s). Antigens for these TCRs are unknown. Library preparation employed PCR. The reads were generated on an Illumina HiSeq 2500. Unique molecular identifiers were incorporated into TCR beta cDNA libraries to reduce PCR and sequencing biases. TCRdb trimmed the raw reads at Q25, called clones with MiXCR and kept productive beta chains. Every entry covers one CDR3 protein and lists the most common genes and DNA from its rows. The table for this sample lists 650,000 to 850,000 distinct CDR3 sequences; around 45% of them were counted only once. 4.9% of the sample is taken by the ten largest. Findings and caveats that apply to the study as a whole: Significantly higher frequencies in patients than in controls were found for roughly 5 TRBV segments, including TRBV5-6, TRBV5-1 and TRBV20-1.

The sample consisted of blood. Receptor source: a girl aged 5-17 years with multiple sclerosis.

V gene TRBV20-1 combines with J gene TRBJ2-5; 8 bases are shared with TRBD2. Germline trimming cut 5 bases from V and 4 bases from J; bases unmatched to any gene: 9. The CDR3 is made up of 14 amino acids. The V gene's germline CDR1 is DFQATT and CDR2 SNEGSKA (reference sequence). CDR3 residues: CSAPVYLAGETQYF. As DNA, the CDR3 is TGCAGTGCTCCCGTTTATCTAGCGGGAGAGACCCAGTACTTC.

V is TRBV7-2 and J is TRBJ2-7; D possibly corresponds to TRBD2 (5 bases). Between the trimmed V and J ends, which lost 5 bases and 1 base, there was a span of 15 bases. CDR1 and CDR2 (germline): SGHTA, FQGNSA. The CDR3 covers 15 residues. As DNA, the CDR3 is TGTGCCAGCAGCCCGAGCGGAGCCTTTTCCTACGAGCAGTACTTC. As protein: CASSPSGAFSYEQYF.

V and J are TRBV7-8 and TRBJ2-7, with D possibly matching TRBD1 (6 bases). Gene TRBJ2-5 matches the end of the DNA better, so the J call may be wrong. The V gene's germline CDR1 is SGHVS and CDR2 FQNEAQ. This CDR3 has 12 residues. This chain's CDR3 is CASSLGGQTQYF. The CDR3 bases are TGTGCCAGCAGCTTAGGGGGGCAGACCCAGTACTTC.

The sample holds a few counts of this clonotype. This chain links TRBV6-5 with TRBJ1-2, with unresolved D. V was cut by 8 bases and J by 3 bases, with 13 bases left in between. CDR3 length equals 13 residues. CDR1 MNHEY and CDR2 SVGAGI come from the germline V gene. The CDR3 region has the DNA TGTGCCAGCCGAACGACGGGCCACTATGGCTACACCTTC. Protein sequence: CASRTTGHYGYTF.

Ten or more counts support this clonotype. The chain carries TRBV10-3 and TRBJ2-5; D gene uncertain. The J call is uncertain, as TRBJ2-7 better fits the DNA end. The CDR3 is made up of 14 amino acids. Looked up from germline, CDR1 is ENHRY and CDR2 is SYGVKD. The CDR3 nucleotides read TGTGCCATCAGTGAGTCGTTGAAGGCCTCCGAGCAGTACTTC. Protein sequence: CAISESLKASEQYF.

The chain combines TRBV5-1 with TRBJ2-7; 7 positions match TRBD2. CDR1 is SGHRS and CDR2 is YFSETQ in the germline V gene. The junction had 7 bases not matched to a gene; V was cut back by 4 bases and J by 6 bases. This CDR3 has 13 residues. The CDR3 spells CASSLGTISEQYF. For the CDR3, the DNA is TGCGCCAGCAGCCTCGGGACTATCTCCGAGCAGTACTTC.

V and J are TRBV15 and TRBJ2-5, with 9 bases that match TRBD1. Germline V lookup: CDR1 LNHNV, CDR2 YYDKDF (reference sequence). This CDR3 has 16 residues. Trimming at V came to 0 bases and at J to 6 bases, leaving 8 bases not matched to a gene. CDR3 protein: CATSRDWTGELKTQYF. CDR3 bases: TGTGCCACCAGCAGAGATTGGACAGGGGAACTGAAGACCCAGTACTTC.

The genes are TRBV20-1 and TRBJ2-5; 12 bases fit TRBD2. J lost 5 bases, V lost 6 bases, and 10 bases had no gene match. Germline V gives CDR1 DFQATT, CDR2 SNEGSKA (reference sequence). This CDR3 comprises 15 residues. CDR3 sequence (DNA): TGCAGTGCAAGACTAGCGGGAGAAGTGCAGGAGACCCAGTACTTC. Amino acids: CSARLAGEVQETQYF.

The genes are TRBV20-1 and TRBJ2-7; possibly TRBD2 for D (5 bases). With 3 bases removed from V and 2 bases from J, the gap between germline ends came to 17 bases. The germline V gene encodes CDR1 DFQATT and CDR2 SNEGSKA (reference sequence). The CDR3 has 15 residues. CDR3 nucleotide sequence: TGCAGTGCTAGGGATCTCGCGGACTTAGCCTACGAGCAGTACTTC. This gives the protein CSARDLADLAYEQYF.